One and the same sample provided the 16 T cell receptor beta chains below, sequenced in a study of tumor and adjacent non-tumor tissue in lung cancer. This sample's RNA came from whole unsorted tissue. Distant lung tissue was collected more than 3 cm away from the tumor edge. The library came from three nested PCR rounds adapted from ARM-PCR protocols. TCRdb analysed the multiplex PCR reads with MiXCR anew, one entry per CDR3 protein. The sample lists around 74,000 distinct CDR3 sequences; roughly 70% were seen once. What was sequenced was distant non-tumor lung tissue. Receptors were obtained from a woman between 50 and 59 years old with non-small cell lung cancer.

This chain links TRBV4-3 with TRBJ2-7, with TRBD2 as a possible D gene (5 bases). The ends were cut back, 9 bases at V and 5 bases at J, with 17 bases in the middle. Germline CDR1 and CDR2: LGHNA and YSLEER. The CDR3 sequence is 13 residues long. The DNA for the CDR3 is TGCGCCAGTAGCAAAGAGGGCGCGAACGAGCAGTACTTC. Translation gives CASSKEGANEQYF.

This clonotype has at least ten counts. The CDR3 nucleotides are TGCGCCAGCAGCTTGGGGCGAACTTATGGCTACACCTTC. It encodes CASSLGRTYGYTF. The chain couples TRBV5-1 to TRBJ1-2; no firm D call. V lost 0 bases and J 5 bases, leaving 8 bases between the germline ends. CDR1 SGHRS and CDR2 YFSETQ come from the germline V gene. The CDR3 runs to 13 residues.

V is TRBV7-9 and J is TRBJ1-3, with unresolved D. V lost 3 bases, J lost 1 base, and 1 base lay in between. Germline values: CDR1 SEHNR, CDR2 FQNEAQ (reference sequence). This CDR3 spans 12 amino acids. DNA for the CDR3: TGTGCCAGCAGCTTTTCTGGAAACACCATATATTTT. It translates to CASSFSGNTIYF.

In the case of this clonotype: At one boundary the junction diverges from the germline segment, which might be a read error. The chain is built from TRBV20-1 and TRBJ1-2; possible D gene TRBD1, 5 bases. This CDR3 is built from 14 residues. CDR1 DFQATT and CDR2 SNEGSKA come from the germline V gene (reference sequence). This chain's CDR3 is CSARVKPGNYCYTF. DNA for the CDR3: TGCAGTGCTAGAGTTAAGCCAGGGAACTATTGCTACACCTTC.

A word on this clonotype: One end of the junction fails to match germline, which may point to a read error. The DNA for the CDR3 is TGTACCAGCAGCCCCACCTCAGTCGAGCAGTACTTC. Amino acids: CTSSPTSVEQYF. This sequence joins TRBV11-2 and TRBJ2-7; no reliable D call. CDR1 is SGHAT, CDR2 FQNNGV, per germline. CDR3 length equals 12 residues.

The count of this clonotype is one. The chain recombines TRBV20-1 with TRBJ2-7; unclear D gene. The CDR3 has 12 residues. Between the trimmed V and J ends, which lost 3 bases and 4 bases, there was a span of 10 bases. CDR1 and CDR2 (germline): DFQATT, SNEGSKA (reference sequence). Here the CDR3 DNA reads TGCAGTGCTAGTGGGCAGCATTACGAGCAGTACTTC. This gives the protein CSASGQHYEQYF.

The chain couples TRBV30 to TRBJ1-1; D ambiguous. V gave up 2 bases and J gave up 1 base, with 5 bases separating them. CDR1 GTSNPN and CDR2 SVGIG come from the germline V gene (reference sequence). The CDR3 has 12 residues. The CDR3 bases are TGTGCCTGGAGTCCGGCGAACACTGAAGCTTTCTTT. It is translated as CAWSPANTEAFF.

To note about this clonotype: Given a much more abundant clone one base away, this may be a read error. The gene calls are TRBV29-1 and TRBJ1-1; 7 nucleotides line up with TRBD1. This CDR3 spans 11 amino acids. The ends lost 7 bases at V and 7 bases at J; junction bases unmatched: 6. Germline CDR1 and CDR2: SQVTM and ANQGSEA. The CDR3 bases are TGCAGCGGGAAGGGGGACAGTGAAGCTTTCTTT. Translating it yields CSGKGDSEAFF.

On this clonotype: Germline and junction disagree at one end, which may indicate a read error. The chain carries TRBV12-3 or TRBV12-4 and TRBJ1-5; 7 nucleotides align to TRBD1. This CDR3 has 14 amino acids. The CDR3 nucleotides read TGTGCCAGCACTTTGTTCAGGGGGGAACAGCCCCAGCATTTC. Translating gives CASTLFRGEQPQHF.

In the case of this clonotype: A read error may account for a junction end that differs from germline. This chain uses TRBV28 with TRBJ1-4, with D possibly being TRBD1 (6 bases). The CDR3 sequence is 15 residues long. CDR1 and CDR2 from the germline V gene are MDHEN and SYDVKM. The CDR3 nucleotides read TGTGCCAACAGTACCAGACAGGCAGGGAATGAAAAACTGTTTTTT. It specifies CANSTRQAGNEKLFF.

About this clonotype itself: This may be a read error: a much more frequent sequence differs by one nucleotide. V usage is TRBV5-4 and J usage is TRBJ1-6; D not certain. V lost 3 bases and J lost 6, with 7 bases in between. Germline assignment: CDR1 SGHNT and CDR2 YYREEE (reference sequence). This CDR3 region has 13 residues. The CDR3 loop is CASSSDLNSPLHF. The CDR3 nucleotides are TGTGCCAGCAGCTCGGATCTTAATTCACCCCTCCACTTT.

Of note for this clonotype: An end of the junction differs from the germline gene, which may be a read error. The genes are TRBV29-1 and TRBJ2-1; D is undetermined. This CDR3 region has 15 residues. Germline CDR1 and CDR2: SQVTM and ANQGSEA. The CDR3 region is CSVGDKVSSYNEQFF. Written as DNA, the CDR3 is TGCAGCGTCGGAGATAAGGTAAGCTCCTATAATGAGCAGTTCTTC.

The chain employs TRBV6-2 or TRBV6-3 and TRBJ2-4; maybe TRBD2 (6 bases). Deletions cut 8 bases from V and 14 bases from J, with 25 bases between. CDR3 length: 14 residues. Germline lookup yields CDR1 MNHEY and CDR2 SVGEGT. The CDR3 DNA sequence: TGTGCCAGCGAACCTAAGACTAGAGAAAACCTTGAGTACTTC. Translated: CASEPKTRENLEYF.

The chain carries TRBV7-9 and TRBJ2-3, with D perhaps TRBD2 (5 bases). Per the germline V gene, CDR1 is SEHNR and CDR2 is FQNEAQ (reference sequence). Trimming removed 5 bases from V and 6 bases from J, with 9 bases in between. This CDR3 spans 12 amino acids. The CDR3: CASSGPGDTQYF. DNA for the CDR3: TGTGCCAGCAGCGGCCCGGGGGATACGCAGTATTTT.

This clonotype was seen more than once but under ten times. The chain combines TRBV28 with TRBJ1-1, with D possibly TRBD1 on 6 matching bases. The germline gives CDR1 MDHEN, CDR2 SYDVKM. Between the trimmed V and J ends, which lost 2 bases and 5 bases, there was a span of 9 bases. The CDR3 sequence is 13 residues long. CDR3 DNA sequence: TGTGCCAGCAGTTTACCAGGGGTAACTGAAGCTTTCTTT. This gives the protein CASSLPGVTEAFF.

A note on this clonotype: A much larger clone differs by one base, so this may be a read error. J is TRBJ1-1 and V is TRBV29-1; TRBD1 is a possible D gene (6 bases). The CDR3 consists of 14 residues. Germline CDR1 is SQVTM and CDR2 is ANQGSEA. CDR3 sequence reads: CSPRPGTLGTEVFF. DNA of the CDR3: TGCAGCCCACGCCCCGGGACACTCGGGACTGAAGTTTTCTTT.